The following is a T cell receptor beta chain sequence with its context. Antigen: not known. These data come from a study of T cells in Graves' hyperthyroidism and ophthalmopathy. Germline V gives CDR1 MGHDK, CDR2 SYGVNS. Trimming took off 7 bases at V and 4 bases at J, with 14 bases between the two ends. This CDR3 region has 14 residues. Diagnosis rested on symptoms, serum thyroxine and TRAb, thyroid ultrasound, and orbital computed tomography. Blood was drawn at first hyperthyroidism diagnosis, before any ophthalmopathy symptoms. Each 10 ml fresh peripheral blood draw supplied the PBMCs. Study conclusions and caveats: The model anticipated ophthalmopathy a median approximately six months pre-onset.

Amplification targeted TCR beta CDR3 regions from RNA transcripts. The HTBI primer set served for first-round RT-PCR of the TCR CDR3. TCRdb itself ran the multiplex PCR reads through MiXCR, one entry per CDR3 protein. The data hold 250,000 to 300,000 distinct CDR3 sequences, with roughly 15% observed a single time. The clonotype originates from a middle-aged woman with Graves' hyperthyroidism that later progressed to Graves' ophthalmopathy. Sequenced sample: blood. The rearrangement uses TRBV25-1 and TRBJ2-1, with a weak D call TRBD1 (6 bases). CDR3 DNA: TGTGCCAGCAAAGACAGGTCCCATTACAATGAGCAGTTCTTC. This sequence encodes CASKDRSHYNEQFF.